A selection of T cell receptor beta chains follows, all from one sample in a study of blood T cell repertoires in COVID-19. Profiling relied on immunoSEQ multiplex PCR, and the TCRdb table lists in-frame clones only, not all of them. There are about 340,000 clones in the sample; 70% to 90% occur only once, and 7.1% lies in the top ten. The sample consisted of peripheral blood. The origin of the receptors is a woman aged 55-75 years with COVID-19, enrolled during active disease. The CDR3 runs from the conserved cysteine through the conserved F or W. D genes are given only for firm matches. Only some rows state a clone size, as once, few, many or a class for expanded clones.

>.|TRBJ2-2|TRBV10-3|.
TGTGCCACCGGCCGGGATAGCACCGGGGAGCTGTTTTTT
CATGRDSTGELFF
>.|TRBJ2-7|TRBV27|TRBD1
TGTGCCAGCAGTTTCGGGACAGGGCTCTACGAGCAGTACTTC
CASSFGTGLYEQYF
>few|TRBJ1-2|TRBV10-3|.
TGTGCCATCAGTGGGGAGCGCGGCTATGGCTACACCTTC
CAISGERGYGYTF
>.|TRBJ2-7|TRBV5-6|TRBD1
TGTGCCAGCAGCAGGGGGCCGTACGAGCAGTACTTC
CASSRGPYEQYF
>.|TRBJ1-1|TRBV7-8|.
TGTGCCAGCACCTCAGGGAGGGACACTGAAGCTTTCTTT
CASTSGRDTEAFF
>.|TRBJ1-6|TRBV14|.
TGTGCCAGCAGCCAAGAAGGGGTGGTTAATTCACCCCTCCACTTT
CASSQEGVVNSPLHF
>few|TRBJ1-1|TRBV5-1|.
TGCGCCAGCAGCTTGACGACAGACACTGAAGCTTTCTTT
CASSLTTDTEAFF
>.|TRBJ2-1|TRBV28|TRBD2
TGTGCCAGCAGTCCCCTCCCCGGGACTAGTGACAATGAGCAGTTCTTC
CASSPLPGTSDNEQFF
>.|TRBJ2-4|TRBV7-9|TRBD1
TGTGCCAGCAGCTCAACGGACAGGGCGAGAAACATTCAGTACTTC
CASSSTDRARNIQYF
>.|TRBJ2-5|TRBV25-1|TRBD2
TGTGCCAGCAGGGGCGGCGCGGGGGGGACCCAGTACTTC
CASRGGAGGTQYF
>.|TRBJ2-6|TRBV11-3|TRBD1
TGTGCCAGCAGCACCCATAGAGACAGGGGGCTAGGATCTGGGGCCAACGTCCTGACTTTC
CASSTHRDRGLGSGANVLTF
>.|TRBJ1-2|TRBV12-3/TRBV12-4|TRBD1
TGTGCCAGCAGACGACAGGGGGGCTACGGCTACACCTTC
CASRRQGGYGYTF
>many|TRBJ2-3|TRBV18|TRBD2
TGTGCCAGCTCACCGCCCGCTAGCGGGGGACGGGCAGATACGCAGTATTTT
CASSPPASGGRADTQYF
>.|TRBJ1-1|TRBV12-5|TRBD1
TGTGCTAGTGGTATACAGGGGGCGGCTTTCTTT
CASGIQGAAFF
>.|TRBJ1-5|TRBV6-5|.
TGTGCCAGCAGTTACTCGCCGGGATTGGATCAGCCCCAGCATTTT
CASSYSPGLDQPQHF
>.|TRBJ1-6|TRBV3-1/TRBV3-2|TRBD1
TGTGCCAGCAGCCTGACCGGGACAGTCAATTCACCCCTCCACTTT
CASSLTGTVNSPLHF
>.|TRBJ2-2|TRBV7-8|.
TGTGCCAGCACCTTGGGGCGGGGGCGAGGGACCGGGGAGCTGTTTTTT
CASTLGRGRGTGELFF
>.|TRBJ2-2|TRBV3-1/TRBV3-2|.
TGTGCCAGCAGTCAAGACACTATAAACACCGGGGAGCTGTTTTTT
CASSQDTINTGELFF
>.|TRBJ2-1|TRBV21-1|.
TGCGGCGCCGGGGACTCCTACAATGAGCAGTTCTTC
CGAGDSYNEQFF
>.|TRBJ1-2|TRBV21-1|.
TGTGCCAGCAGCAAAGGGGGGGGAAGAGACTATGGCTACACCTTC
CASSKGGGRDYGYTF
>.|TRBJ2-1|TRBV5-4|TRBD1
TGTGCCAGCAGCCCGGGACAGGGCAATGAGCAGTTCTTC
CASSPGQGNEQFF
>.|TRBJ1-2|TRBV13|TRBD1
TGTGCCAGCAGCTTAGATTCCCGGACAGGGGGAGGTGGCTACACCTTC
CASSLDSRTGGGGYTF
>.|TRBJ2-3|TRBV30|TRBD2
TGTGCCTGGAGTGTAGAAGCGGGGGGGGCTACGCAGTATTTT
CAWSVEAGGATQYF
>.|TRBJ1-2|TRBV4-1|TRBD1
TGCGCCAGCAGCCAAGAGAAGGGGACAGGGGTCGGCTACACCTTC
CASSQEKGTGVGYTF
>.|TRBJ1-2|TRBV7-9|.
TGTGCCAGCAGTCAAAACAGGGTCGGTGGCTACACCTTC
CASSQNRVGGYTF
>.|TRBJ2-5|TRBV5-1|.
TGCGCCAGCAGCCCCCCGGCCGGGGGAGAGACCCAGTACTTC
CASSPPAGGETQYF
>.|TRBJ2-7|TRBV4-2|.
TGTGCCAGCAGCCAAGATGAAAGAATACAGTCGGCCCGGTACTTC
CASSQDERIQSARYF
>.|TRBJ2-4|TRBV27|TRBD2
TGTGCCAGCAGTCTAACGACTAGCGGGGAAAACATTCAGTACTTC
CASSLTTSGENIQYF
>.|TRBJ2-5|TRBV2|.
TGTGCCAGCAGTGGGCTAGCCGGGGAGACCCAGTACTTC
CASSGLAGETQYF
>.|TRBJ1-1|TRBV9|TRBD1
TGTGCCAGCAGCATGACAGGGATGGACACTGAAGCTTTCTTT
CASSMTGMDTEAFF
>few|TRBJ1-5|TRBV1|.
TGCACCAGCAGCGGTGGAGGGTCACAGCCCCAGCATTTT
CTSSGGGSQPQHF
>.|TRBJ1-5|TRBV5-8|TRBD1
TGTGCCAGCAGCTCGCAGACAGGGGCCCTGCGGGCTTATAGCAATCAGCCCCAGCATTTT
CASSSQTGALRAYSNQPQHF
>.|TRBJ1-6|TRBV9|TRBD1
TGTGCCAGCAGCGTAGGCCCCGACAGGGGGCGCTTGGCCTATAATTCACCCCTCCACTTT
CASSVGPDRGRLAYNSPLHF
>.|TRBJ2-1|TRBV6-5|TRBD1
TGTGCCAGCAGTTCGGTACAGGGGGCGGCTGAGCAGTTCTTC
CASSSVQGAAEQFF
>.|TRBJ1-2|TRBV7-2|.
TGTGCCAGCAGCTCTCAGGTGGGCTACACCTTC
CASSSQVGYTF
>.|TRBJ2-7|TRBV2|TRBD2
TGTGCCAGCACTGGGCTAGCGGCTTCCTACGAGCAGTACTTC
CASTGLAASYEQYF
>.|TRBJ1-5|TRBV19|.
TGTGCCAGTAGTATTGCCGCCGCCAGGGTTGTCGGCAATCAGCCCCAGCATTTT
CASSIAAARVVGNQPQHF
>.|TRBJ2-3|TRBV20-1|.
TGCAGTGCTAGTATTGACAGCCTCACAGATACGCAGTATTTT
CSASIDSLTDTQYF
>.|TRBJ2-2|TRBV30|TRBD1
TGTGCCTGGAAACCCCGGGATACAGGGGTCGGAACCGGGGAGCTGTTTTTT
CAWKPRDTGVGTGELFF
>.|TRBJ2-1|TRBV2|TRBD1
TGTGCCAGCTCGGCCTCGGGACAGGAGGGCCATGAGCAGTTCTTC
CASSASGQEGHEQFF
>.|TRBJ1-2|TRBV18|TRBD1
TGTGCCAGCCAGGAGGGACAGGGGATTTTGGATGGCTACACCTTC
CASQEGQGILDGYTF
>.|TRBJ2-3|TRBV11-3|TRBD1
TGTGCCAGCCGCCGGGACAGGGGAGTAGATACGCAGTATTTT
CASRRDRGVDTQYF
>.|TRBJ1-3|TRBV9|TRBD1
TGTGCCAGCAGCGCCCGGACAGGGGCAGGAAACACCATATATTTT
CASSARTGAGNTIYF
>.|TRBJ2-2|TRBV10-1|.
TGCGCCAGCAGTGAACAGGGTGCCGGGGAGCTGTTTTTT
CASSEQGAGELFF
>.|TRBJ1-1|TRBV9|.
TGTGCCAGCATCGGCGTCACGAGTGCGGGGAACACTGAAGCTTTCTTT
CASIGVTSAGNTEAFF
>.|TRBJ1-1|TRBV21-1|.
TGTGCCAGCAGCATAACAGGGGGCGACGTAGGCACTGAAGCTTTCTTT
CASSITGGDVGTEAFF
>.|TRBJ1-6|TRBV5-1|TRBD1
TGCGCCAGCAGCCGAGGGACAGCCGTAATCCCTAATTCACCCCTCCACTTT
CASSRGTAVIPNSPLHF
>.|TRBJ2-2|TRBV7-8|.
TGTGCCAGCAGCCTCCGGACAGAAAGCACCGGGGAGCTGTTTTTT
CASSLRTESTGELFF
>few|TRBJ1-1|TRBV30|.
TGTGCCTGGAGTGTGGCCTCGACAGTGAGCGCTTTCTTT
CAWSVASTVSAFF
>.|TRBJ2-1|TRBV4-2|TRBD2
TGTGCCAGCAGATCTAAAGCGGGGGGGAATGAGCAGTTCTTC
CASRSKAGGNEQFF
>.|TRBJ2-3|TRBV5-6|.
TGTGCCAGCAGCTTGGGGTTGGCGGGGGCTCTTAGAGGTACGCAGTATTTT
CASSLGLAGALRGTQYF
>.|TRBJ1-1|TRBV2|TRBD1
TGTGCCAGCAGCGGGACAGGGGGCGCGGGGAACACTGAAGCTTTCTTT
CASSGTGGAGNTEAFF
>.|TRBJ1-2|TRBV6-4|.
TGTGCCAGCAGTGTCGGAACAGGGATGGGCTACACCTTC
CASSVGTGMGYTF
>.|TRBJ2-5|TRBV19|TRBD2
TGTGCCAGTAGTAGCGCCGTACTAGCGGAAGAGACCCAGTACTTC
CASSSAVLAEETQYF
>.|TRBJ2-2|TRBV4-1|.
TGCGCCAGCAGCCAAGGAACTACCTTCCCCACCGGGGAGCTGTTTTTT
CASSQGTTFPTGELFF
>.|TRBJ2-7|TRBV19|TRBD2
TGTGCCAGTAGTAGGACTAGCGGGGGTTTTTTGGAGCAGTACTTC
CASSRTSGGFLEQYF
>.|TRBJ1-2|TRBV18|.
TGTGCCAGCTCACCACGGGAAGGGGATGGCTACACCTTC
CASSPREGDGYTF
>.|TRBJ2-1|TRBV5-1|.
TGCGCCAGCAGCCCCGGACAGACCTCCTACAATGAGCAGTTCTTC
CASSPGQTSYNEQFF
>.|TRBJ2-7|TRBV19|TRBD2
TGTGCCAGTAGTCCTGGGGCTAGCGGGGGATACTCCTACGAGCAGTACTTC
CASSPGASGGYSYEQYF
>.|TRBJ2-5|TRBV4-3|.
TGCGCCAGCAGCCGCGGCGGGGCGCGAGAGACCCAGTACTTC
CASSRGGARETQYF